This T cell receptor (beta chain) emerged from a study of cytomegalovirus exposure and HLA in healthy donors (dated by TCRdb to 2016 to 2017). For the wider study: In an earlier analysis of several hundred of the donors, 276 Gb of sequence data and 120 million or so unique TCR beta sequences from some 170 million T cells were reported. The study aimed to test whether cataloging public T cell receptors could reveal signatures of past pathogen exposure. A later analysis re-examined previously published TCR beta repertoires from 500 to 700 donors and added high-resolution HLA genotyping to investigate patterns of TCR occurrence. HLA typing covered class I and class II loci at four-digit resolution. Typing coverage differed by locus: A, B, C, DRB1 and DQB1 were typed in about 620-630 donors, DQA1 in roughly 500, DPA1 in some 610, and DPB1 in 400 to 490. Of the 300 to 500 genotyped donors, 80% to 90% were placed in the genetic ancestry cluster associated with self-reported Caucasian donors. The later analysis used no new phenotypic data to find candidate immune exposures, relying instead on TCR beta sequences and their occurrence across donors. The T cell repertoires of some 670 subjects were profiled by immunosequencing and related to cytomegalovirus serostatus. Among some 400 genotyped donors of the cohort, an average of roughly 230,000 unique TCR beta nucleotide sequences was sequenced per donor, of which about 19% were non-productive. Besides the first cohort of roughly 700 subjects, a separate validation cohort made up of some 110 different subjects was used. An early release that covered fewer than 800 HLA-typed donors contained 250 to 350 gigabases of sequencing data and about 93 million unique TCR sequences. The study combined high-throughput TCR immunosequencing, statistical association of individual TCRs with disease status, and machine learning to predict cytomegalovirus infection status. Alongside the repertoire data, information on donor age, sex, ethnicity and CMV serostatus was compiled. To decide whether each TCR beta V gene segment behaved as functional or pseudogenic, an earlier analysis of some 600 of the donors relied on high-throughput TCR beta sequencing. Four to six DR-DQ haplotypes were handled as single units for association and clustering, since linkage in the cohort was strong. All discovery cohort repertoires had been generated on a single sequencing platform. In a later genetic analysis, genome-wide SNP genotypes for about 60% of the 666 donors were used, and that subset was treated as a discovery cohort. On the study overall, not on this receptor specifically: In both the original and validation cohorts, the classifier was reported to diagnose cytomegalovirus status with high specificity and sensitivity. A total of about 150 TCR beta chains were listed by the study as associated with cytomegalovirus. Compared with the roughly 670-donor mean, donors in an Asian-associated ancestry cluster had fewer N-insertions in productive TCRs, according to a later genetic analysis. Because counts were too low, approximately 15 rarely observed V segments, including chromosome 9 orphons, were excluded from the earlier analysis of 587 of the donors. It was suggested by the authors that the approach could potentially be generalized to other disease states and immunological phenotypes. Three of the identified cytomegalovirus-associated TCR beta chains were confirmed in vitro to be specific for cytomegalovirus antigens. Compared with equally common non-associated chains, HLA-associated TCR beta chains in a later analysis were more clonally expanded and had lower generation probabilities. Broadly in line with IMGT annotations, most TCR beta V segments showed up in productive rearrangements about 87% or about 30% of the time in an earlier analysis of a few hundred of the donors. Most TCR sequences were observed very rarely across donors, whereas some public TCRs were present in many individuals. For the cohort, immune exposure information was limited to CMV serostatus. A later analysis found that most CMV-associated TCR beta chains appeared HLA-restricted, with HLA associations seemingly driven largely by CMV exposure. When HLA alleles, especially DR and DQ, strongly co-occurred, attributing TCR associations to individual alleles was difficult. A cluster of highly shared sequence variants was judged likely to represent a technical artifact of the sequencing pipeline. This cohort had only TCR beta chains sequenced, and the lack of alpha or paired-chain data limited which features could be detected. According to a later analysis, TCR association rates differed among HLA loci, with DRB1 alleles showing the most associated TCRs and HLA-C alleles showing the fewest. A further reported finding was that TCR beta sequences accurately predicted the HLA-A and HLA-B alleles for most subjects in the first cohort. Presence/absence analyses assumed roughly uniform sequencing depth across donors, an assumption that may not hold. An association between a missense DCLRE1C variant and V-gene and J-gene trimming of TCR beta chains was found in a later genetic analysis and replicated in an independent cohort. Because the 87-base-pair reads could not distinguish some IMGT-functional V segments, including TRBV6-2 and TRBV6-3, those segments were excluded. According to a later analysis, parvovirus B19, influenza, CMV and Epstein-Barr virus appeared linked to several top co-occurrence clusters. Correlated functional status among segregating V segments might be attributable to linkage disequilibrium, but an unknown experimental factor could not be ruled out. Because HLA typing was unavailable for some donors at each locus, only the typed subset was used in association tests. Specific HLA alleles were associated with roughly 16,000 TCR beta sequences at a false discovery rate of 0.05 in a later analysis.

The library came from the immunoSEQ multiplex PCR assay. The multiplex PCR relied on a mix of 60 forward primers for TCR Vbeta segments and 13 reverse primers for TCR Jbeta segments. Amplification of the CDR3 region of rearranged TCR beta genes was performed with a multiplex PCR assay on genomic DNA. On the Illumina HiSeq System, the amplified TCR beta libraries were sequenced as 87-base-pair reads. Per the authors' processing: A later analysis counted tens of millions of unique TCR beta chains across the 700 or so repertoires, and roughly 9.9 million of these chains were shared by at least two donors. Raw reads were error-corrected and collapsed into unique sequences by a nearest-neighbor algorithm in which closely related sequences were merged to remove PCR and sequencing errors. To assign V, D and J gene segments, CDR3 sequences were aligned to IMGT reference sequences. Each retained sequence needed at least a six-nucleotide match to both a V gene segment and a J gene segment. A rearrangement was called productive if the CDR3 had no stop codons and remained in frame with V and J, and every other rearrangement was called non-productive. Following IMGT convention, CDR3 was defined as the stretch from the second conserved V-encoded cysteine to the conserved J-encoded phenylalanine. Sequences without an unambiguous match to a single V gene segment were excluded from the earlier analysis of a few hundred of the donors. In an earlier analysis of about 590 of the donors, a V segment was called functional when productive rearrangements were above 56.7%, and segregating when the standard deviation between donors exceeded 5%. A statistical classification framework was developed to diagnose cytomegalovirus status using the catalog of TCR beta chain sequences. In a later analysis, V and J genes were assigned by comparing TCR nucleotide sequences against IMGT/GENE-DB human TR gene sequences. In a later analysis, CDR3 sequences and most-parsimonious VDJ recombination scenarios were assigned using the TCRdist pipeline. A later analysis defined each TCR beta chain by its CDR3 amino acid sequence plus V-gene family, and excluded reads lacking a unique V-gene family. In a later analysis, around 600 highly shared, low-generation-probability nucleotide sequences were removed to address suspected cross-contamination and a sequencing artifact. For each public chain, a later analysis derived a clonal expansion index from normalized ranks of inferred template counts within each repertoire. A later analysis computed generation probabilities with a VDJ recombination model fitted to out-of-frame rearrangements, and checked the results against IGoR. In a later analysis, hypergeometric tests were used to score TCR-TCR, TCR-HLA and TCR-CMV co-occurrence, with a repertoire-size bias correction applied to TCR pairs. To estimate false discovery rates, a later analysis permuted the HLA or CMV assignments 20 times. A later analysis grouped co-occurring TCRs with DBSCAN, adding TCRdist sequence similarity when clustering within HLA-allele-positive subsets. For co-occurrence clustering, repertoires with fewer than 30,000 or more than 120,000 public chains were excluded, along with four or five repertoires with anomalous nucleotide sharing. Drawn from immuneACCESS, this table holds only the in-frame rearrangements with V and J called that TCRdb kept. Clones are partly lost; checked studies trace under half to an unresolved V gene and leave the rest unexplained. The V and J calls and clone size are taken from that table; D and trimming were inferred from the DNA. Counted in this sample were roughly 150,000 clones; around 78% of them appeared once. Clones ranked in the top ten supply approximately 5.6% of the sample.

Its CDR3 holds 14 amino acids, cysteine through phenylalanine. The kept DNA is CDR3 alone, 42 bases in frame from the first base. The CDR1 and CDR2 encoded by the germline V gene are MNHEY and SVGAGI. Trimming costs V 3 bases and J 4 bases, and their ends lie 12 bases apart. The cohort was made up of 666 healthy bone marrow donors. At the time of sampling, every cohort member was nominally healthy, though immune exposures that went unrecorded were likely present. The donor tested CMV seropositive, placing the donor among the approximately 290 seropositive members of the cohort. A peripheral blood sample was collected from each donor, and TCR beta sequencing was performed on peripheral blood mononuclear cells. Genomic DNA was extracted from the blood cell samples with the Qiagen DNeasy Blood Extraction Kit. About this clone itself: Its recognized antigen is unknown. The sample holds no much larger clone one base away, and base qualities are not on file.

The clonotype comes from a woman in her thirties or forties in good health and CMV-seropositive. The sequenced sample consisted of PBMCs. The chain is encoded by TRBV6-5 joined to TRBJ1-2; matching of 5 bases hints at TRBD1 as the D gene. The DNA is as follows: TGTGCCAGCAGTTATTCGGACGGGGGCTATGGCTACACCTTC. This yields the protein CASSYSDGGYGYTF.